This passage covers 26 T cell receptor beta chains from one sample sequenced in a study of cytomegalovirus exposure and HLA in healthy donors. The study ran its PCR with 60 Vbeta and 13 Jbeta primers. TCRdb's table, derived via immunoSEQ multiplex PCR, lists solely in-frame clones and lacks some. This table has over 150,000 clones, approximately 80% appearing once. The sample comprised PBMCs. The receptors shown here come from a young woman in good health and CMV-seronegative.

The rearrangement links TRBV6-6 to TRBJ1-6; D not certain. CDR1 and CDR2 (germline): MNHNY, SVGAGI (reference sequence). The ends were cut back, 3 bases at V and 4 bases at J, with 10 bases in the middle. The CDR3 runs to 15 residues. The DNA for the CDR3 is TGTGCCAGCAGTTATAATGCAGGTTATAATTCACCCCTCCACTTT. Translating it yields CASSYNAGYNSPLHF.

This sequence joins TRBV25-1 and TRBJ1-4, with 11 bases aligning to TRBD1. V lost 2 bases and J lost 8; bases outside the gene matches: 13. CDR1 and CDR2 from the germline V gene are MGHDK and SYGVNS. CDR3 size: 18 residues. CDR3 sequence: CASSEPLWTGGAREKLFF. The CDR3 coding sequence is TGTGCCAGCAGTGAACCTCTGTGGACAGGGGGCGCTCGGGAAAAACTGTTTTTT.

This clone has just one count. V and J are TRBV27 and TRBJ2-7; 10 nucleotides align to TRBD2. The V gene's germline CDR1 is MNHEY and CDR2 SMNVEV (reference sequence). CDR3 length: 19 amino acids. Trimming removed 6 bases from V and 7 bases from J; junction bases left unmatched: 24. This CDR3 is CASRTYERGGTGYGWEQYF. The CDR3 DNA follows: TGTGCCAGCAGGACGTACGAGCGGGGGGGAACAGGGTATGGTTGGGAGCAGTACTTC.

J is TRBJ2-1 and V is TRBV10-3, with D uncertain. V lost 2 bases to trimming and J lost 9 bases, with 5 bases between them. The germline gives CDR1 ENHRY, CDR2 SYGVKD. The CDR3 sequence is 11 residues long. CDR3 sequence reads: CAISERGEQFF. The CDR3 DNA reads TGTGCCATCAGTGAGAGAGGTGAGCAGTTCTTC.

The CDR3: CASSSDRGSGEKLFF. The CDR3 DNA follows: TGTGCCAGCAGTTCGGACAGGGGATCAGGTGAAAAACTGTTTTTT. This chain joins TRBV2 and TRBJ1-4; TRBD1 aligns across 9 bases. V trimming: 5 bases; J trimming: 7 bases; junction bases outside the gene matches: 8. There are 15 residues in the CDR3. Germline loops: CDR1 SNHLY, CDR2 FYNNEI.

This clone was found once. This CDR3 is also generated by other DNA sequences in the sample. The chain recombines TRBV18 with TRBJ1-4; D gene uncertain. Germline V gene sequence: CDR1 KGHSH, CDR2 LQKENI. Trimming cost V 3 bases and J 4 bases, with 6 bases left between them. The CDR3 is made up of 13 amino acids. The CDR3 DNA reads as TGTGCCAGCTCACCGGGAGTTAATGAAAAACTGTTTTTT. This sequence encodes CASSPGVNEKLFF.

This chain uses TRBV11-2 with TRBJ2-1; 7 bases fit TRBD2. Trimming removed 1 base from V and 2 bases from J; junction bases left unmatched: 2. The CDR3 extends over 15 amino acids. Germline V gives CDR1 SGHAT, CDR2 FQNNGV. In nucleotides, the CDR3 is TGTGCCAGCAGCTTAGCACTAGCGACCTACAATGAGCAGTTCTTC. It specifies CASSLALATYNEQFF.

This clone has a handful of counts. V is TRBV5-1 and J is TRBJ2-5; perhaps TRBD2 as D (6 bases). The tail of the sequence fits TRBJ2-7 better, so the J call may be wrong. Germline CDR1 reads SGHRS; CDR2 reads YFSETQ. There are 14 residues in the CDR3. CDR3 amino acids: CASSLVGLNYEQYF. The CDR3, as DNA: TGCGCCAGCAGCTTGGTGGGACTGAACTACGAGCAGTACTTC.

The CDR3 loop is CASSIGGRGLDEQYF. The CDR3 region has the DNA TGTGCCAGTAGTATAGGAGGCAGGGGGCTCGACGAGCAGTACTTC. V is TRBV19 and J is TRBJ2-7; 8 nucleotides align to TRBD1. Germline CDR1 reads LNHDA; CDR2 reads SQIVND (reference sequence). V shed 1 base, J shed 5 bases, and the junction held 7 bases outside the gene matches. The CDR3 is made up of 15 amino acids.

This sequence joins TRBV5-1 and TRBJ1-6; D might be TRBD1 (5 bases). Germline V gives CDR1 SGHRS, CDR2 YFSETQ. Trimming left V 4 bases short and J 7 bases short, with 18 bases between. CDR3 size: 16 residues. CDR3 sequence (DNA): TGCGCCAGCAGCCGTCTAGCGGGGGGAGTAAATTCACCCCTCCACTTT. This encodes CASSRLAGGVNSPLHF. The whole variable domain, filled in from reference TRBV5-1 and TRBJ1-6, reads KAGVTQTPRYLIKTRGQQVTLSCSPISGHRSVSWYQQTPGQGLQFLFEYFSETQRNKGNFPGRFSGRQFSNSRSEMNVSTLELGDSALYLCASSRLAGGVNSPLHFGNGTRLTVT.

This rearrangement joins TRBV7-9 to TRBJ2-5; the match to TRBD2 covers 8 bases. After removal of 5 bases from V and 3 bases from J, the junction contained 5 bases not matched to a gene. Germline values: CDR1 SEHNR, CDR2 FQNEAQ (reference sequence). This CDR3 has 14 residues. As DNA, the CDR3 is TGTGCCAGCAGCCTTTTAGCGGGGAAAGAGACCCAGTACTTC. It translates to CASSLLAGKETQYF.

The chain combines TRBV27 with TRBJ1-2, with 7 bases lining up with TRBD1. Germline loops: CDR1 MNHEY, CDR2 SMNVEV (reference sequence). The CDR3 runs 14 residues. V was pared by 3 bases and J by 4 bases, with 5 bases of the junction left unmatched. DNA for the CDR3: TGTGCCAGCAGTTTGACAGGGCCGAGCTATGGCTACACCTTC. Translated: CASSLTGPSYGYTF.

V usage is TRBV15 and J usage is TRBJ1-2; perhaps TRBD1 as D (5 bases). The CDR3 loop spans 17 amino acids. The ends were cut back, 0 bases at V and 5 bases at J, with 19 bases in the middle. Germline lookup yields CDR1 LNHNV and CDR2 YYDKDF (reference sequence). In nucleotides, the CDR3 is TGTGCCACCAGCAGAGATAGAGGAGGGACCACTGGTTATGGCTACACCTTC. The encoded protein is CATSRDRGGTTGYGYTF.

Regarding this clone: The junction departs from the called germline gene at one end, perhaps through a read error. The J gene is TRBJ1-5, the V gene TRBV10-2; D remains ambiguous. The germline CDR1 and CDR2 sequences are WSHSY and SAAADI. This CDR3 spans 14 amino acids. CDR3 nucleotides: TGCGCCACAAAGACCCGGGGTAATAATCGGCCCCAGCATTTT. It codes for CATKTRGNNRPQHF.

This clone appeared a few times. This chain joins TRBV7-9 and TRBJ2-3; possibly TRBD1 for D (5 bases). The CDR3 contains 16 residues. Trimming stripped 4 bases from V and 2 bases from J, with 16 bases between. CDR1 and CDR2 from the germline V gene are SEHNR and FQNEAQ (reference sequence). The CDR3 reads CASSSLGVRATDTQYF. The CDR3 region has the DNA TGTGCCAGCAGCTCCCTGGGCGTCAGGGCCACAGATACGCAGTATTTT.

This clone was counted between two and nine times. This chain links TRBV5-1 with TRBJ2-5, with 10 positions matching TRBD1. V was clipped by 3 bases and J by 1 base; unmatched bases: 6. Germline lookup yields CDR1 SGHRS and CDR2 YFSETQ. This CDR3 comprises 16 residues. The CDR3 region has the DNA TGCGCCAGCAGCTACCTGACAGGGGGCTTCCAAGAGACCCAGTACTTC. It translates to CASSYLTGGFQETQYF.

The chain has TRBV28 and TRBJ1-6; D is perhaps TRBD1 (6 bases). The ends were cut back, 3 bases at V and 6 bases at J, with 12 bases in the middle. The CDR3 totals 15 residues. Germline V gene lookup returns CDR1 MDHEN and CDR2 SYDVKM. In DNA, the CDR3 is TGTGCCAGCAGTTTGGGGGCCTTAGGTAATTCACCCCTCCACTTT. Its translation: CASSLGALGNSPLHF.

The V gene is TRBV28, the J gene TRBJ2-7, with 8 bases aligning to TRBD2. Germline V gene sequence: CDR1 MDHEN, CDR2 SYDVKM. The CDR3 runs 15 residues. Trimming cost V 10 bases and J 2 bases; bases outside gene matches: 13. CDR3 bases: TGTGCCACCCTTCCGGGACTAGTGATAACCTACGAGCAGTACTTC. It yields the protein CATLPGLVITYEQYF.

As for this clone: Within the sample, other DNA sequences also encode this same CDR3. CDR3 nucleotide sequence: TGTGCCAGCAGTACCCAGGGCGATCAGCCCCAGCATTTT. This gives the protein CASSTQGDQPQHF. The chain links TRBV6-1 to TRBJ1-5; weak D call: TRBD1 (5 bases). V lost 5 bases and J 5 bases, leaving 10 bases between the germline ends. This CDR3 is 13 amino acids long. CDR1 is MNHNS, CDR2 SASEGT, per germline.

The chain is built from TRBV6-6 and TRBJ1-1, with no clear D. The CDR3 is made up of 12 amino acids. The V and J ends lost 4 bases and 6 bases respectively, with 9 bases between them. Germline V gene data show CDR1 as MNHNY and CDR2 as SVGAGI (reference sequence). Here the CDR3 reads CASSLTGAEAFF. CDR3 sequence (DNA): TGTGCCAGCAGTTTAACCGGGGCTGAAGCTTTCTTT.

In nucleotides, the CDR3 is TGTGCCAGCAGCGTAGCGGGCAATGAGCAGTTCTTC. It codes for CASSVAGNEQFF. V usage is TRBV9 and J usage is TRBJ2-1; no clear D. CDR3 length equals 12 residues. CDR1 and CDR2 (germline): SGDLS, YYNGEE. V was pared by 0 bases and J by 6 bases, with 4 bases between.

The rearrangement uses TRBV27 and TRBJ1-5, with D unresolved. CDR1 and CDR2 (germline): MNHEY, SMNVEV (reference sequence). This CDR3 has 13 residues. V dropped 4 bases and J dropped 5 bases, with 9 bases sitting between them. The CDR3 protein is CASSSSEDQPQHF. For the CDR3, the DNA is TGTGCCAGCAGTTCTTCAGAGGATCAGCCCCAGCATTTT.

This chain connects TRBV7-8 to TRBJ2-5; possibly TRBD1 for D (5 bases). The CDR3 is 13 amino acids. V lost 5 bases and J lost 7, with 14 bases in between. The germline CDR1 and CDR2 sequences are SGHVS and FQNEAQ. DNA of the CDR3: TGTGCCAGCAGCGTCGACCTCCAGGGGACCCAGTACTTC. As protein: CASSVDLQGTQYF.

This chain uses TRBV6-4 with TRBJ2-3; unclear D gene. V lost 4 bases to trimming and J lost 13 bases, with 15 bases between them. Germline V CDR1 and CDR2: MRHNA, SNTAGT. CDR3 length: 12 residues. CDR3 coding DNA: TGTGCCAGCAGTGTAGGCGGAGTCTCGGAGTATTTT. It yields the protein CASSVGGVSEYF.

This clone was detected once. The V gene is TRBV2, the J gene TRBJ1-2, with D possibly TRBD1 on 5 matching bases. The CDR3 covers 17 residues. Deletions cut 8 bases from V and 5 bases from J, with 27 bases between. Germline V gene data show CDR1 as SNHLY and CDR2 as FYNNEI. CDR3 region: CASGVEDISSSGYGYTF. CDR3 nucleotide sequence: TGTGCCAGCGGGGTGGAGGACATCTCATCCAGCGGGTATGGCTACACCTTC.

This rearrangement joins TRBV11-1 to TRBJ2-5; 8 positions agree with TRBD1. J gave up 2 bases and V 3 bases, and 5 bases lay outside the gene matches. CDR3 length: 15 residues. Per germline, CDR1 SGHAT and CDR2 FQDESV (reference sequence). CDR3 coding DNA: TGTGCCAGCAGCTTGGGGGACAGGCGACAAGAGACCCAGTACTTC. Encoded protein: CASSLGDRRQETQYF.